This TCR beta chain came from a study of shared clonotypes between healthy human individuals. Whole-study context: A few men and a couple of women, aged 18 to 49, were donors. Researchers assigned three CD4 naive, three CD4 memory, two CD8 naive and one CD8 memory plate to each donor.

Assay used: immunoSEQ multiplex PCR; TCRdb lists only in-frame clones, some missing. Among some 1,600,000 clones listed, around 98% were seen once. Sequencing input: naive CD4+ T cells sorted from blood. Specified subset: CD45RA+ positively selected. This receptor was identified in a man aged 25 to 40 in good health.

DNA for the CDR3: TGTGCCAGCAGCTTGGTGACAGGGGTGCCCACCGGGGAGCTGTTTTTT. This gives the protein CASSLVTGVPTGELFF. The chain has TRBV5-4 and TRBJ2-2; 8 nucleotides line up with TRBD1. CDR3 length: 16 amino acids. V lost 0 bases, J lost 4 bases, and 5 bases stayed unmatched. The germline V gene has CDR1 SGHNT and CDR2 YYREEE (reference sequence). Filled out from reference TRBV5-4 and TRBJ2-2, the complete variable domain reads ETGVTQSPTHLIKTRGQQVTLRCSSQSGHNTVSWYQQALGQGPQFIFQYYREEENGRGNFPPRFSGLQFPNYSSELNVNALELDDSALYLCASSLVTGVPTGELFFGEGSRLTVL.